Listed below are T cell receptor beta chains from one sample, sequenced in a study of blood T cell repertoires in COVID-19. Using immunoSEQ multiplex PCR, the repertoire was profiled, and TCRdb retains in-frame clones only, with some absent. The repertoire holds approximately 190,000 clones, with approximately 90% as singletons. The material sequenced was peripheral blood. The receptors derive from a man aged 55-75 years with active or convalescent COVID-19. The CDR3 runs from the conserved cysteine through the conserved F or W. The order of the fields is clone size, CDR3 length, V gene, J gene, D gene, CDR3 DNA, CDR3 protein. The D gene is left open where the match is weak. The size entry is marked missing in some rows and otherwise reads once, few, many or a size class.

clone size: few; CDR3 length: 13; V gene: TRBV29-1; J gene: TRBJ1-6; D gene: .; CDR3 DNA: TGCAGCGTGCAGACAGATTATAATTCACCCCTCCACTTT; CDR3 protein: CSVQTDYNSPLHF
clone size: .; CDR3 length: 14; V gene: TRBV29-1; J gene: TRBJ1-2; D gene: TRBD1; CDR3 DNA: TGCAGCGTTGAAGAATCAGGCAGGGGGTATGGCTACACCTTC; CDR3 protein: CSVEESGRGYGYTF
clone size: .; CDR3 length: 14; V gene: TRBV6-1; J gene: TRBJ1-6; D gene: .; CDR3 DNA: TGTGCCAGCAGTGAACAGGGGACCGATTCACCCCTCCACTTT; CDR3 protein: CASSEQGTDSPLHF
clone size: .; CDR3 length: 15; V gene: TRBV11-2; J gene: TRBJ1-3; D gene: .; CDR3 DNA: TGTGCCAGCAGCTTAGGAGGACTCTCTGGAAACACCATATATTTT; CDR3 protein: CASSLGGLSGNTIYF
clone size: .; CDR3 length: 15; V gene: TRBV9; J gene: TRBJ2-3; D gene: TRBD2; CDR3 DNA: TGTGCCAGCAGCGTAGCAGCGGGGAACACAGATACGCAGTATTTT; CDR3 protein: CASSVAAGNTDTQYF
clone size: .; CDR3 length: 16; V gene: TRBV6-5; J gene: TRBJ2-7; D gene: TRBD1; CDR3 DNA: TGTGCCAGCAGTTACTCCTGGGACAGGGTGACCTACGAGCAGTACTTC; CDR3 protein: CASSYSWDRVTYEQYF
clone size: few; CDR3 length: 14; V gene: TRBV3-1/TRBV3-2; J gene: TRBJ1-2; D gene: .; CDR3 DNA: TGTGCCAGCAGCCAAGTCGGGAACGGGTATGGCTACACCTTC; CDR3 protein: CASSQVGNGYGYTF
clone size: .; CDR3 length: 14; V gene: TRBV21-1; J gene: TRBJ2-3; D gene: .; CDR3 DNA: TGTGCCAGCAGCTGGCAGCGGGGCTCAGATACGCAGTATTTT; CDR3 protein: CASSWQRGSDTQYF
clone size: .; CDR3 length: 15; V gene: TRBV9; J gene: TRBJ1-1; D gene: .; CDR3 DNA: TGTGCCAGCAGCGTCGGAAAAGATGGGACAACTGAAGCTTTCTTT; CDR3 protein: CASSVGKDGTTEAFF
clone size: .; CDR3 length: 17; V gene: TRBV10-3; J gene: TRBJ2-3; D gene: TRBD1; CDR3 DNA: TGTGCCATCAGTCGCCCACCGGGACAGGGGAACACAGATACGCAGTATTTT; CDR3 protein: CAISRPPGQGNTDTQYF
clone size: .; CDR3 length: 16; V gene: TRBV2; J gene: TRBJ1-6; D gene: .; CDR3 DNA: TGTGCCAGCAGTCAACCCAGGCCCGGAGGGTACTCACCCCTCCACTTT; CDR3 protein: CASSQPRPGGYSPLHF
clone size: .; CDR3 length: 15; V gene: TRBV5-6; J gene: TRBJ1-3; D gene: .; CDR3 DNA: TGTGCCAGCAGCTTATACAGGAGCTCTGGAAACACCATATATTTT; CDR3 protein: CASSLYRSSGNTIYF
clone size: .; CDR3 length: 15; V gene: TRBV18; J gene: TRBJ2-3; D gene: .; CDR3 DNA: TGTGCCAGCTCACCACAGCTGCCTAGCACAGATACGCAGTATTTT; CDR3 protein: CASSPQLPSTDTQYF
clone size: .; CDR3 length: 12; V gene: TRBV30; J gene: TRBJ2-3; D gene: .; CDR3 DNA: TGTGCCTGGAGGGGGGCCGCAGATACGCAGTATTTT; CDR3 protein: CAWRGAADTQYF
clone size: .; CDR3 length: 17; V gene: TRBV10-2; J gene: TRBJ2-3; D gene: .; CDR3 DNA: TGCGCCAGCAGTGACGAGGAGGGGGGACTACGCACAGATACGCAGTATTTT; CDR3 protein: CASSDEEGGLRTDTQYF
clone size: .; CDR3 length: 16; V gene: TRBV18; J gene: TRBJ1-3; D gene: .; CDR3 DNA: TGTGCCAGCTCACCCATCAAACAGGACTCTGGAAACACCATATATTTT; CDR3 protein: CASSPIKQDSGNTIYF
clone size: .; CDR3 length: 17; V gene: TRBV25-1; J gene: TRBJ2-2; D gene: TRBD1; CDR3 DNA: TGTGCCAGCAGTGAATCCGGACAGGAACCGAACACCGGGGAGCTGTTTTTT; CDR3 protein: CASSESGQEPNTGELFF
clone size: .; CDR3 length: 14; V gene: TRBV12-5; J gene: TRBJ2-1; D gene: TRBD2; CDR3 DNA: TGTGCTAGTGGTTCTTCAATTGCTGCGGGGGGGCAGTTCTTC; CDR3 protein: CASGSSIAAGGQFF
clone size: .; CDR3 length: 15; V gene: TRBV18; J gene: TRBJ2-3; D gene: .; CDR3 DNA: TGTGCCAGCTCACCACTAGCGGCATACACAGATACGCAGTATTTT; CDR3 protein: CASSPLAAYTDTQYF
clone size: .; CDR3 length: 14; V gene: TRBV19; J gene: TRBJ2-3; D gene: TRBD1; CDR3 DNA: TGTGCCAGCGCCGACAGGGGTCTCTCAGATACGCAGTATTTT; CDR3 protein: CASADRGLSDTQYF
clone size: .; CDR3 length: 13; V gene: TRBV30; J gene: TRBJ2-5; D gene: .; CDR3 DNA: TGTGCCTGGAGTGGAATAGGGGGAGAGACCCAGTACTTC; CDR3 protein: CAWSGIGGETQYF
clone size: once; CDR3 length: 12; V gene: TRBV12-3/TRBV12-4; J gene: TRBJ2-5; D gene: .; CDR3 DNA: TGTGCCAGCAGTTTGTTCGGAGAGACCCAGTACTTC; CDR3 protein: CASSLFGETQYF
clone size: few; CDR3 length: 11; V gene: TRBV30; J gene: TRBJ2-7; D gene: TRBD2; CDR3 DNA: TGTGCCTGGGGGTGGGGGGGTGCTTTGGTCTTC; CDR3 protein: CAWGWGGALVF
clone size: .; CDR3 length: 11; V gene: TRBV28; J gene: TRBJ1-3; D gene: .; CDR3 DNA: TGTGCCAGCAGTTTCATGAGCACCATATATTTT; CDR3 protein: CASSFMSTIYF
clone size: .; CDR3 length: 15; V gene: TRBV6-5; J gene: TRBJ2-7; D gene: TRBD1; CDR3 DNA: TGTGCCAGCAGTTATGTACCCGGACAGGTGAACGAGCAGTACTTC; CDR3 protein: CASSYVPGQVNEQYF
clone size: .; CDR3 length: 16; V gene: TRBV7-3; J gene: TRBJ2-1; D gene: TRBD1; CDR3 DNA: TGTGCCAGCAGTCTCACAGGGGGGCCCCCCTACAATGAGCAGTTCTTC; CDR3 protein: CASSLTGGPPYNEQFF
clone size: .; CDR3 length: 15; V gene: TRBV5-1; J gene: TRBJ2-5; D gene: TRBD1; CDR3 DNA: TGCGCCAGCAGCCGTGCGACAGGGGGAAGAGAGACCCAGTACTTC; CDR3 protein: CASSRATGGRETQYF
clone size: .; CDR3 length: 16; V gene: TRBV9; J gene: TRBJ1-2; D gene: .; CDR3 DNA: TGTGCCAGCAGCCCCGGTCCCGGGACATTAGGGTATGGCTACACCTTC; CDR3 protein: CASSPGPGTLGYGYTF
clone size: .; CDR3 length: 16; V gene: TRBV5-1; J gene: TRBJ2-3; D gene: TRBD2; CDR3 DNA: TGCGCCAGCAGCTTGGGGGTAGCGGGAGGCACAGATACGCAGTATTTT; CDR3 protein: CASSLGVAGGTDTQYF
clone size: .; CDR3 length: 14; V gene: TRBV9; J gene: TRBJ2-7; D gene: TRBD1; CDR3 DNA: TGTGCCAGCAGCCCAAGACAGGGGGGCTACGAGCAGTACTTC; CDR3 protein: CASSPRQGGYEQYF
clone size: .; CDR3 length: 17; V gene: TRBV7-8; J gene: TRBJ2-5; D gene: TRBD2; CDR3 DNA: TGTGCCAGCAGCTCGGGACTAGCGGGGGGATTATTAGGGACCCAGTACTTC; CDR3 protein: CASSSGLAGGLLGTQYF
clone size: .; CDR3 length: 15; V gene: TRBV5-1; J gene: TRBJ2-1; D gene: TRBD2; CDR3 DNA: TGCGCCAGCAGCCTAACTAGCGGGGGGTACAATGAGCAGTTCTTC; CDR3 protein: CASSLTSGGYNEQFF
clone size: .; CDR3 length: 15; V gene: TRBV4-1; J gene: TRBJ1-6; D gene: TRBD1; CDR3 DNA: TGCGCCAGCAGCCCCACGGGACAGAATAATTCACCCCTCCACTTT; CDR3 protein: CASSPTGQNNSPLHF
clone size: .; CDR3 length: 14; V gene: TRBV27; J gene: TRBJ2-7; D gene: TRBD2; CDR3 DNA: TGTGCCAGCAGTTTGGTAGCGGGTGCATACGAGCAGTACTTC; CDR3 protein: CASSLVAGAYEQYF
clone size: once; CDR3 length: 13; V gene: TRBV11-2; J gene: TRBJ1-2; D gene: .; CDR3 DNA: TGTGCCAGCAGCTTAACGGGGGGAGGCGGCTACACCTTC; CDR3 protein: CASSLTGGGGYTF
clone size: .; CDR3 length: 15; V gene: TRBV3-1/TRBV3-2; J gene: TRBJ1-2; D gene: .; CDR3 DNA: TGTGCCAGCAGCCAGAACAGGGTTTCATGGTATGGCTACACCTTC; CDR3 protein: CASSQNRVSWYGYTF
clone size: .; CDR3 length: 15; V gene: TRBV3-1/TRBV3-2; J gene: TRBJ1-6; D gene: .; CDR3 DNA: TGTGCCAGCAGCCAAGCGTTACAGAATAATTCACCCCTCCACTTT; CDR3 protein: CASSQALQNNSPLHF
clone size: .; CDR3 length: 14; V gene: TRBV10-3; J gene: TRBJ1-1; D gene: .; CDR3 DNA: TGTGCCATGTATTACGGGACTCTTGGCGGAGAAGCTTTCTTT; CDR3 protein: CAMYYGTLGGEAFF